Below are 26 T cell receptor beta chains sequenced from a single sample in a study of T cells after yellow fever vaccination. In TCRdb, the 5' RACE reads were re-called with MiXCR into one record per CDR3 protein. The top ten hold 3% to 4% of the sample, which has a few hundred thousand distinct CDR3 sequences, roughly 4.8% seen once. This sample comprised CD4+ T cells sorted from PBMCs, obtained on the day of the yellow fever booster vaccination. The source of these receptors is a man between 18 and 29 years old who received the YFV17D yellow fever vaccine.

This clonotype turned up a few times. V usage is TRBV11-2 and J usage is TRBJ1-1; no reliable D call. With 5 bases removed from V and 10 bases from J, the gap between germline ends came to 20 bases. The CDR3 is made up of 14 amino acids. In germline, CDR1 is SGHAT, CDR2 FQNNGV. The CDR3 is CASSKRALLGGAFF. CDR3 nucleotides: TGTGCCAGCAGCAAACGAGCCCTATTGGGCGGAGCTTTCTTT.

This clonotype was seen at least ten times. This chain uses TRBV24-1 with TRBJ1-2; 8 bases are shared with TRBD1. Germline CDR1 reads KGHDR; CDR2 reads SFDVKD. Germline trimming cut 5 bases from V and 3 bases from J; bases unmatched to any gene: 7. The CDR3 length is 15 residues. CDR3 protein: CATSAWTGSDYGYTF. DNA for the CDR3: TGTGCCACCAGTGCCTGGACAGGGTCCGACTATGGCTACACCTTC.

This clonotype was detected only a few times. The rearrangement joins TRBV11-2 to TRBJ2-3; D is uncertain. Trimming pared 1 base from V and 6 bases from J, leaving 11 bases between. The germline V gene has CDR1 SGHAT and CDR2 FQNNGV. This CDR3 comprises 14 residues. The CDR3 is CASSLVWGRDTQYF. As DNA, the CDR3 is TGTGCCAGCAGCTTAGTATGGGGTAGGGATACGCAGTATTTT. Complete variable domain (other parts from reference TRBV11-2 and TRBJ2-3): EAGVAQSPRYKIIEKRQSVAFWCNPISGHATLYWYQQILGQGPKLLIQFQNNGVVDDSQLPKDRFSAERLKGVDSTLKIQPAKLEDSAVYLCASSLVWGRDTQYFGPGTRLTVL.

This clonotype showed up many times. The V and J genes are TRBV29-1 and TRBJ2-5, with D perhaps TRBD1 (5 bases). Trimming removed 5 bases at V and 2 bases at J, with 6 bases between. Germline CDR1 SQVTM, CDR2 ANQGSEA. The CDR3 has 11 residues. The CDR3 here is CSVRQQETQYF. CDR3 sequence (DNA): TGCAGCGTTAGACAGCAAGAGACCCAGTACTTC.

This clonotype has ten or more counts. The chain links TRBV21-1 to TRBJ2-7. TRBV21-1 is described as a pseudogene. The length of the CDR3 is 9 residues. The CDR3 loop is CARQGFADF. The CDR3, as DNA: TGTGCCAGACAGGGTTTCGCCGACTTC.

This clonotype was found a few times. The chain uses TRBV6-5 and TRBJ2-3, with D unresolved. Trimming shortened V by 0 bases and J by 6 bases, and 10 bases separated the two germline ends. The germline gives CDR1 MNHEY, CDR2 SVGAGI. The CDR3 covers 14 residues. The CDR3 reads CASSYSLRRDTQYF. The DNA for the CDR3 is TGTGCCAGCAGTTACTCCCTCCGGCGGGATACGCAGTATTTT.

This clonotype showed up just a few times. The chain couples TRBV6-5 to TRBJ1-6; D is unclear. This CDR3 is 14 amino acids long. V was clipped by 5 bases and J by 14 bases, with 19 bases between them. Germline V gene lookup returns CDR1 MNHEY and CDR2 SVGAGI. CDR3 loop: CASSEGPPGSALHF. The CDR3 coding sequence is TGTGCCAGCAGTGAGGGCCCCCCGGGGTCAGCCCTCCACTTT.

This clonotype was seen at least ten times. The J gene is TRBJ1-1, the V gene TRBV7-2; D possibly corresponds to TRBD1 (5 bases). Germline V gives CDR1 SGHTA, CDR2 FQGNSA. V was cut by 4 bases and J by 0 bases, with 12 bases left in between. The CDR3 totals 15 residues. The CDR3 reads CASSYTGTLNTEAFF. The CDR3 coding sequence is TGTGCCAGCAGCTATACCGGGACTCTGAACACTGAAGCTTTCTTT.

The chain uses TRBV7-2 and TRBJ2-3, with 9 bases matching TRBD2. Germline V gene lookup returns CDR1 SGHTA and CDR2 FQGNSA. The CDR3 sequence is 17 residues long. J gave up 1 base and V 4 bases, and 9 bases lay outside the gene matches. The CDR3 DNA follows: TGTGCCAGCAGCTCCTGGGGTGCGGGGGGGCGCACAGATACGCAGTATTTT. Translation gives CASSSWGAGGRTDTQYF.

The table lists this clonotype with many counts. The V and J genes are TRBV12-3 or TRBV12-4 and TRBJ2-1; no clear D gene. Trimming cost V 6 bases and J 5 bases, with 17 bases left between them. This CDR3 has 15 amino acids. The CDR3 spells CASSPTALLNNEQFF. The CDR3 DNA reads TGTGCCAGCAGCCCAACAGCACTCCTAAACAATGAGCAGTTCTTC.

V gene TRBV24-1 combines with J gene TRBJ2-3; maybe TRBD2 (6 bases). Germline-derived CDR1 and CDR2 are KGHDR and SFDVKD. The CDR3 consists of 15 residues. Trimming shortened V by 2 bases and J by 8 bases, and 16 bases separated the two germline ends. This CDR3 reads CATSDSRIGGFTQYF. CDR3 DNA: TGTGCCACCAGTGATTCTCGGATCGGGGGATTTACGCAGTATTTT.

V usage is TRBV5-4 and J usage is TRBJ1-1; D uncertain. The CDR3 totals 15 residues. The V gene lost 4 bases and the J gene lost 2 bases, with 15 bases spanning the gap. Germline CDR1 reads SGHNT; CDR2 reads YYREEE (reference sequence). This CDR3 reads CASSPSTHFNTEAFF. CDR3 sequence (DNA): TGTGCCAGCAGCCCCTCGACACACTTTAACACTGAAGCTTTCTTT.

This clonotype was observed a few times. The genes are TRBV11-2 and TRBJ2-1; D is undetermined. The ends were cut back, 5 bases at V and 9 bases at J, with 11 bases in the middle. This CDR3 comprises 12 residues. CDR1 is SGHAT, CDR2 FQNNGV, per germline. This chain's CDR3 is CASSPPLGEQFF. CDR3 bases: TGTGCCAGCAGCCCCCCCCTGGGTGAGCAGTTCTTC. Full variable domain (missing parts from reference TRBV11-2 and TRBJ2-1): EAGVAQSPRYKIIEKRQSVAFWCNPISGHATLYWYQQILGQGPKLLIQFQNNGVVDDSQLPKDRFSAERLKGVDSTLKIQPAKLEDSAVYLCASSPPLGEQFFGPGTRLTVL.

The chain has TRBV5-1 and TRBJ2-7; the match to TRBD1 covers 10 bases. The CDR3 runs 15 residues. Trimming removed 6 bases from V and 12 bases from J; junction bases left unmatched: 18. Germline CDR1 and CDR2: SGHRS and YFSETQ. DNA for the CDR3: TGCGCCAGCACCCCCCGAGGGACAGGGGTTAATCGACGGTACTTC. Translating gives CASTPRGTGVNRRYF.

The chain couples TRBV28 to TRBJ1-1; a possible D gene is TRBD1 (6 bases). Germline V gene sequence: CDR1 MDHEN, CDR2 SYDVKM. The CDR3 runs to 13 residues. Trimming pared 7 bases from V and 5 bases from J, leaving 14 bases between. The CDR3 loop reads CASTPGGRTEAFF. DNA for the CDR3: TGTGCCAGCACCCCTGGGGGGCGGACTGAAGCTTTCTTT. Together with reference TRBV28 and TRBJ1-1, the CDR3 gives the full variable domain: DVKVTQSSRYLVKRTGEKVFLECVQDMDHENMFWYRQDPGLGLRLIYFSYDVKMKEKGDIPEGYSVSREKKERFSLILESASTNQTSMYLCASTPGGRTEAFFGQGTRLTVV.

J is TRBJ2-7 and V is TRBV7-3; no reliable D call. The CDR3 has 13 amino acids. V lost 5 bases, J lost 3 bases, and 11 bases lay in between. Germline loops: CDR1 SGHTA, CDR2 FQGTGA. The CDR3 is CASSPGASYEQYF. The CDR3, as DNA: TGTGCCAGCAGCCCTGGAGCCAGCTACGAGCAGTACTTC.

The chain employs TRBV2 and TRBJ2-6; D is uncertain. V lost 3 bases and J 1 base, leaving 4 bases between the germline ends. Germline loops: CDR1 SNHLY, CDR2 FYNNEI. CDR3 size: 14 residues. CDR3 region: CASSEESGANVLTF. CDR3 coding DNA: TGTGCCAGCAGTGAGGAATCTGGGGCCAACGTCCTGACTTTC.

In the case of this clonotype: A junction boundary mismatches the germline segment, possibly from a read error. Here the CDR3 reads CAWKRGGEETQYF. CDR3 coding DNA: TGTGCTTGGAAGCGGGGGGGCGAGGAGACCCAGTACTTC. The chain has TRBV30 and TRBJ2-5; TRBD2 matches 10 bases. Germline V gene sequence: CDR1 GTSNPN, CDR2 SVGIG (reference sequence). The length of the CDR3 is 13 residues.

This clonotype appeared many times. The chain couples TRBV29-1 to TRBJ2-7; TRBD2 matches 8 bases. Germline CDR1 is SQVTM and CDR2 is ANQGSEA. With 6 bases clipped from V and 6 bases from J, the junction kept 4 bases outside the gene matches. The CDR3 totals 11 residues. The CDR3 loop is CSVQRGSEQYF. CDR3 nucleotide sequence: TGCAGCGTCCAGCGGGGGAGCGAGCAGTACTTC.

The CDR3 sequence is CASSYAPGTAYGYTF. CDR3 nucleotide sequence: TGCGCCAGCAGCTACGCGCCCGGGACAGCCTATGGCTACACCTTC. The rearrangement joins TRBV5-1 to TRBJ1-2; 7 bases map to TRBD1. Germline V lookup: CDR1 SGHRS, CDR2 YFSETQ. Unmatched junction bases numbered 9, after V lost 3 bases and J lost 4 bases. CDR3 length equals 15 residues.

A few counts support this clonotype. The DNA for the CDR3 is TGTGCCACCAGTGACGGGACTAGCGGCCGTGGGGATACGCAGTATTTT. It encodes CATSDGTSGRGDTQYF. The gene calls are TRBV24-1 and TRBJ2-3; the match to TRBD2 covers 11 bases. Germline V gene data show CDR1 as KGHDR and CDR2 as SFDVKD. The CDR3 has 16 residues. The junction had 8 bases not matched to a gene; V was cut back by 4 bases and J by 6 bases.

This clonotype was found a few times. The rearrangement links TRBV15 to TRBJ1-4, with a tentative D call TRBD1 (5 bases). There are 13 residues in the CDR3. Per germline, CDR1 LNHNV and CDR2 YYDKDF (reference sequence). V was pared by 0 bases and J by 8 bases, with 7 bases between. The CDR3 sequence is CATSRDREEKLFF. For the CDR3, the DNA is TGTGCCACCAGCAGAGACAGGGAGGAAAAACTGTTTTTT.

This clonotype was recorded many times. This sequence joins TRBV7-7 and TRBJ2-3, with 10 bases matching TRBD1. Looked up from germline, CDR1 is SSHAT and CDR2 is FNYEAQ (reference sequence). With V trimmed by 5 bases and J by 5 bases, 7 bases remained unmatched. The CDR3 sequence is 15 residues long. DNA for the CDR3: TGTGCCAGCAGCCTCGGGACAGGGGTAGGAGATACGCAGTATTTT. This translates into CASSLGTGVGDTQYF.

The rearrangement links TRBV4-2 to TRBJ2-2; D is tentatively TRBD1 or TRBD2 (6 bases each). The germline V and J ends were trimmed by 3 bases and 2 bases, with 13 bases remaining between them. The CDR3 runs 16 residues. The germline CDR1 and CDR2 sequences are LGHNA and YNFKEQ. The CDR3 nucleotides are TGTGCCAGCAGCCAGTCCCGGGGGCTAAACACCGGGGAGCTGTTTTTT. It encodes CASSQSRGLNTGELFF.

This clonotype showed up many times. The V and J genes are TRBV4-2 and TRBJ1-4, with D possibly TRBD1 on 5 matching bases. The CDR3 covers 13 residues. Germline V CDR1 and CDR2: LGHNA, YNFKEQ. Trimming removed 1 base from V and 8 bases from J, with 8 bases in between. CDR3 bases: TGTGCCAGCAGCCAAGCGCGGGGGGAAAAACTGTTTTTT. Translation: CASSQARGEKLFF.

This clonotype has only a few counts. A read error may be the cause here, since a much bigger clone is one base away. The rearrangement links TRBV12-3 or TRBV12-4 to TRBJ1-5; no clear D gene. The CDR3 sequence is 16 residues long. V was pared by 6 bases and J by 0 bases, with 15 bases between. CDR3 sequence (DNA): TGTGCCAGCAGGGTTCAAGGACCTTATAGCAATCAGCCCCAGCATTTT. Residues: CASRVQGPYSNQPQHF.